The 21 T cell receptor beta chains below all came from one sample that was sequenced in a study of blood T cell repertoires in COVID-19 (dated by TCRdb to between 2020 and 2021). Receptor amplification or capture employed the immunoSEQ multiplex PCR assay. TCRdb carries this immuneACCESS record with in-frame sequences only. Its versions omit some clonotypes, under half of them owing to an unresolved V gene in the studies checked, with the rest unexplained. Counted in this sample were around 200,000 clones; approximately 81% of them appeared once. The top ten clones comprise over 15% of the sample. Sequences were obtained from peripheral blood. These receptor sequences come from a woman of 80 years or more with active or convalescent COVID-19.

This clone has only a few counts. The chain carries TRBV5-1 and TRBJ2-3; 11 bases agree with TRBD1. Germline assignment: CDR1 SGHRS and CDR2 YFSETQ. The CDR3 spans 17 residues. Germline trimming cut 0 bases from V and 6 bases from J; bases unmatched to any gene: 9. Here the CDR3 reads CASSLGPGTGGSDTQYF. The CDR3 bases are TGCGCCAGCAGCTTGGGACCCGGGACAGGGGGTAGTGATACGCAGTATTTT.

This sequence joins TRBV24-1 and TRBJ2-7, with 12 bases that match TRBD1. The CDR3 totals 15 residues. Germline loops: CDR1 KGHDR, CDR2 SFDVKD. J gave up 5 bases and V 3 bases, and 4 bases lay outside the gene matches. The CDR3 nucleotides read TGTGCCACCAGTGATGCCGGGACAGGGGGCGACGAGCAGTACTTC. As protein: CATSDAGTGGDEQYF.

This CDR3 reads CASSLEGTSGIYEQYF. DNA for the CDR3: TGTGCCAGCAGCTTAGAAGGGACTAGCGGGATATACGAGCAGTACTTC. The chain couples TRBV7-2 to TRBJ2-7; 13 nucleotides line up with TRBD2. Germline CDR1 reads SGHTA; CDR2 reads FQGNSA. With 1 base clipped from V and 4 bases from J, the junction kept 4 bases outside the gene matches. The CDR3 is 16 amino acids.

The chain has TRBV3-1 (or the pseudogene TRBV3-2) and TRBJ1-1; D is uncertain. Between the trimmed V and J ends, which lost 3 bases and 0 bases, there was a span of 11 bases. The length of the CDR3 is 15 residues. CDR1 and CDR2 (germline): LGHDT, YNNKEL (reference sequence). The CDR3 region is CASSHPRVMNTEAFF. The DNA of the CDR3 is TGTGCCAGCAGCCACCCAAGAGTCATGAACACTGAAGCTTTCTTT.

This clone came up once. This chain links TRBV11-3 with TRBJ2-2; D may be TRBD1 (6 bases). This CDR3 has 15 amino acids. Trimming removed 5 bases at V and 2 bases at J, with 12 bases between. In germline, CDR1 is SGHNT, CDR2 YENEEA. CDR3 residues: CASSPTGANTGELFF. As DNA, the CDR3 is TGTGCCAGCAGCCCGACAGGAGCTAACACCGGGGAGCTGTTTTTT.

The V gene is TRBV2, the J gene TRBJ1-4, with 7 bases aligning to TRBD1. Germline trimming cut 7 bases from V and 3 bases from J; bases unmatched to any gene: 8. The CDR3 is made up of 15 amino acids. Germline V gene lookup returns CDR1 SNHLY and CDR2 FYNNEI. The CDR3 reads CASKGALVSNEKLFF. The DNA for the CDR3 is TGTGCCAGCAAGGGGGCCCTGGTCTCTAATGAAAAACTGTTTTTT.

This chain links TRBV9 with TRBJ2-7, with D possibly being TRBD1 (5 bases). CDR3 length equals 15 residues. V dropped 7 bases and J dropped 3 bases, with 20 bases sitting between them. The germline V gene has CDR1 SGDLS and CDR2 YYNGEE. The CDR3 DNA follows: TGTGCCAGCCAGAAGGACACCGGTAATTACTACGAGCAGTACTTC. Translated: CASQKDTGNYYEQYF.

In its sample, this clone was seen once. The rearrangement links TRBV6-6 to TRBJ1-4, with TRBD1 matching 8 bases. Germline loops: CDR1 MNHNY, CDR2 SVGAGI (reference sequence). V lost 0 bases, J lost 8 bases, and 5 bases stayed unmatched. This CDR3 contains 15 residues. DNA for the CDR3: TGTGCCAGCAGTTACTCGACAGGGGATTTGGAAAAACTGTTTTTT. Translation gives CASSYSTGDLEKLFF.

The chain is built from TRBV18 and TRBJ2-7, with D maybe TRBD2 (6 bases). Germline V gene lookup returns CDR1 KGHSH and CDR2 LQKENI. Trimming left V 3 bases short and J 2 bases short, with 17 bases between. This CDR3 has 16 residues. DNA for the CDR3: TGTGCCAGCTCACCGGCGGGACGGACGGACACCTACGAGCAGTACTTC. Translating gives CASSPAGRTDTYEQYF.

The CDR3 DNA follows: TGTGCCAGCAGCTCCCGCGCGACTGGGAATTCACCCCTCCACTTT. As protein: CASSSRATGNSPLHF. This sequence joins TRBV5-6 and TRBJ1-6; D unclear. The CDR3 extends over 15 amino acids. The germline CDR1 and CDR2 sequences are SGHDT and YYEEEE. Trimming took 3 bases from V and 7 from J, leaving 14 bases between them.

This clone was recorded a few times. The V gene is TRBV24-1, the J gene TRBJ1-5; 8 bases map to TRBD1. The CDR3 runs to 12 residues. V was clipped by 3 bases and J by 11 bases; unmatched bases: 2. The V gene's germline CDR1 is KGHDR and CDR2 SFDVKD. In DNA, the CDR3 is TGTGCCACCAGTGATACAGGGGGTACCCAGCATTTT. Amino acids: CATSDTGGTQHF.

The genes are TRBV7-3 and TRBJ2-7; 9 bases align to TRBD1. The CDR3 runs to 15 residues. Germline loops: CDR1 SGHTA, CDR2 FQGTGA. Trimming at V came to 5 bases and at J to 6 bases, leaving 11 bases not matched to a gene. The CDR3 protein is CASSRIRDRVCEQYF. CDR3 bases: TGTGCCAGCAGCCGAATCCGGGACAGGGTTTGCGAGCAGTACTTC.

The gene calls are TRBV4-3 and TRBJ1-3; D is unresolved. The CDR3 loop spans 13 amino acids. Deletions cut 1 base from V and 4 bases from J, with 5 bases between. Germline-derived CDR1 and CDR2 are LGHNA and YSLEER. The CDR3 sequence is CASSQVRGNTIYF. CDR3 DNA: TGCGCCAGCAGCCAAGTGAGGGGAAACACCATATATTTT.

This clone came up once. V usage is TRBV5-1 and J usage is TRBJ2-3, with 9 nucleotides matching TRBD1. Trimming cost V 1 base and J 3 bases; bases outside gene matches: 6. CDR3 length equals 16 residues. Germline V gene lookup returns CDR1 SGHRS and CDR2 YFSETQ. The CDR3 loop reads CASSLLGQGITDTQYF. The DNA of the CDR3 is TGCGCCAGCAGCTTGTTAGGACAGGGGATTACAGATACGCAGTATTTT.

This rearrangement joins TRBV12-3 or TRBV12-4 to TRBJ2-3; D uncertain. V lost 10 bases, J lost 7 bases, and 12 bases lay in between. This CDR3 contains 11 residues. The DNA for the CDR3 is TGTGCCACCCGGTATGAGAATACGCAGTATTTT. This codes for CATRYENTQYF.

The V gene is TRBV9, the J gene TRBJ2-7; 8 bases are a match to TRBD1. Germline CDR1 SGDLS, CDR2 YYNGEE. CDR3 length: 14 residues. The V and J ends lost 3 bases and 1 base, in that order; junction bases with no gene match: 3. CDR3 protein: CASSATGASYEQYF. In DNA form, the CDR3 reads TGTGCCAGCAGCGCGACAGGGGCTTCCTACGAGCAGTACTTC.

This chain links TRBV3-1 (or the pseudogene TRBV3-2) with TRBJ1-1, with D unresolved. V lost 4 bases to trimming and J lost 10 bases, with 19 bases between them. This CDR3 is built from 14 residues. Germline lookup yields CDR1 LGHDT and CDR2 YNNKEL (reference sequence). The CDR3 protein is CASSPSGRDRPAFF. The CDR3 DNA sequence: TGTGCCAGCAGCCCCTCGGGGAGGGATAGGCCAGCTTTCTTT.

This chain uses TRBV20-1 with TRBJ1-1; D unclear. The CDR3 runs to 12 residues. Looked up from germline, CDR1 is DFQATT and CDR2 is SNEGSKA (reference sequence). Trimming pared 3 bases from V and 1 base from J, leaving 6 bases between. CDR3 sequence reads: CSASQENTEAFF. As DNA, the CDR3 is TGCAGTGCTAGTCAGGAGAACACTGAAGCTTTCTTT.

For the CDR3, the DNA is TGTGCCAGCAGTTACGGCCAGTACGAGCAGTACTTC. This encodes CASSYGQYEQYF. The rearrangement links TRBV6-2 or TRBV6-3 to TRBJ2-7; D is uncertain. Germline V gene sequence: CDR1 MNHEY, CDR2 SVGEGT. The V end lost 2 bases, the J end lost 4 bases, and 6 bases lay between the germline ends. CDR3 length: 12 residues.

This chain joins TRBV7-2 and TRBJ2-1, with TRBD2 as a possible D gene (6 bases). CDR1 is SGHTA, CDR2 FQGNSA, per germline. This CDR3 has 15 residues. V was trimmed by 2 bases and J by 4 bases, leaving 12 bases between them. The CDR3 sequence is CASSLRTGRYNEQFF. CDR3 DNA: TGTGCCAGCAGCTTACGAACGGGGAGGTACAATGAGCAGTTCTTC. The full variable domain, its missing parts supplied by reference TRBV7-2 and TRBJ2-1, is GAGVSQSPSNKVTEKGKDVELRCDPISGHTALYWYRQSLGQGLEFLIYFQGNSAPDKSGLPSDRFSAERTGGSVSTLTIQRTQQEDSAVYLCASSLRTGRYNEQFFGPGTRLTVL.

This chain joins TRBV5-4 and TRBJ1-2; possible D gene TRBD1, 5 bases. Germline V gene sequence: CDR1 SGHNT, CDR2 YYREEE (reference sequence). This CDR3 spans 17 amino acids. Trimming shortened V by 0 bases and J by 4 bases, and 19 bases separated the two germline ends. CDR3 in DNA: TGTGCCAGCAGCTTGGCGGGGGGAGGGTCCATATCCTATGGCTACACCTTC. It codes for CASSLAGGGSISYGYTF.